The rows below give T cell receptor beta chains drawn from one sample of a study of T-cell reconstitution after alpha-beta-depleted transplantation in children. MiXCR, run by TCRdb on the PCR reads, gives a single entry per CDR3 protein. The table records about 230,000 distinct CDR3 sequences, about 12% of them present only once. The starting material was PBMCs from the stem cell graft donor, obtained from the stem cell graft. Every receptor here comes from a human donor who donated a stem cell graft to a child with acute lymphoblastic leukemia. CDR3s include the opening cysteine and the closing phenylalanine or tryptophan. The order of the fields is D gene, clone size, V gene, J gene, CDR3 DNA, CDR3 protein. A D gene is named only where the DNA matches it firmly. Size values are once, few and many counts, or a class for expanded clones, and some rows have none.

>TRBD2|many|TRBV10-3|TRBJ2-2
TGTGCCATCAGTGAGTCGTACGGGACTAGCGTCGGCGGGGAGCTGTTTTTT
CAISESYGTSVGGELFF
>TRBD1|many|TRBV6-1|TRBJ1-1
TGTGCCAGCAGCCCACCCAGGGGGAATGAGGCTTTCTTT
CASSPPRGNEAFF
>-|-|TRBV30|TRBJ1-3
TGTGCCTGGGCGGGCTTCATGGTCAGCACCTCTGGAAACACCATATATTTT
CAWAGFMVSTSGNTIYF
>-|many|TRBV20-1|TRBJ2-1
TGCAGTGCTTCCAAGGGGACGAGGGACAATGAGCAGTTCTTC
CSASKGTRDNEQFF
>TRBD2|many|TRBV20-1|TRBJ2-3
TGCAGTGCCCAGCGGGGAGCAGATACGCAGTATTTT
CSAQRGADTQYF
>TRBD1|-|TRBV3-1|TRBJ2-7
TGTGCCAGCAGCCAAGGGATTGGACAGGGGAGACTGTACTTC
CASSQGIGQGRLYF
>-|many|TRBV27|TRBJ2-7
TGTGCCAGCAGTCTTGGGCCAAAGTACGAGCAGTACTTC
CASSLGPKYEQYF
>-|many|TRBV29-1|TRBJ1-1
TGCAGCTTCGGTGGTTCAGACACTGAAGCTTTCTTT
CSFGGSDTEAFF
>-|many|TRBV5-1|TRBJ2-3
TGCGCCAGCAGCTTAGCAGGGTCGTCAAGAACAGATACGCAGTATTTT
CASSLAGSSRTDTQYF
>-|many|TRBV7-2|TRBJ1-2
TGTGCCAGCACGCCCTGGGTGCCCTCTAACTATGGCTACACCTTC
CASTPWVPSNYGYTF
>-|many|TRBV5-1|TRBJ2-2
TGCGCCAGCAGCCGGGACATGAACACCGGGGAGCTGTTTTTT
CASSRDMNTGELFF
>TRBD1|many|TRBV29-1|TRBJ2-5
TGCAGCGCAGGGACAGGCCAAGAGACCCAGTACTTC
CSAGTGQETQYF
>-|many|TRBV9|TRBJ1-5
TGTGCCAGCAGCGTAGCAGGCAATAGCAATCAGCCCCAGCATTTT
CASSVAGNSNQPQHF
>-|many|TRBV7-2|TRBJ1-2
TGTGCCAGCAGCTTTAGCTATGGCTACACCTTC
CASSFSYGYTF